These T cell receptor beta chains were read from a single sample in a study of shared clonotypes between healthy human individuals. TCRdb's table, derived via immunoSEQ multiplex PCR, lists solely in-frame clones and lacks some. Altogether roughly 2.5 million clones are present, just over 90% being singletons, with the ten largest covering 0.13% to 0.15%. The sample comprised naive CD4+ T cells sorted from blood. All receptors derive from a man between 18 and 29 years old in good health. The conserved cysteine and the conserved F or W are not part of the CDR3 here.

CDR3: ASSRAGQLNNEQF; J: TRBJ2-1; V: TRBV5-4
CDR3: ASSNYWTGTYEQY; J: TRBJ2-7; V: TRBV5-6
CDR3: AISSLAGAPYEQY; J: TRBJ2-7; V: TRBV10-3
CDR3: AISEPTGKAGAYNEQF; J: TRBJ2-1; V: TRBV10-3
CDR3: ASSLVASGSETQY; J: TRBJ2-5; V: TRBV5-4
CDR3: AWSPGGQDQPQH; J: TRBJ1-5; V: TRBV30
CDR3: ASSLARLAGTEQF; J: TRBJ2-1; V: TRBV7-2
CDR3: ASSFNPGAGETEQY; J: TRBJ2-7; V: TRBV5-6
CDR3: AILRNNEQF; J: TRBJ2-1; V: TRBV10-3
CDR3: ASSQKDGGAVPQY; J: TRBJ2-5; V: TRBV4-1
CDR3: AISESKQVKNIQY; J: TRBJ2-4; V: TRBV10-3
CDR3: ASSLGLSGVRY; J: TRBJ2-3; V: TRBV13
CDR3: ASSLGWAGGTDTQY; J: TRBJ2-3; V: TRBV5-1
CDR3: ASSKVQGKTDTQY; J: TRBJ2-3; V: TRBV19
CDR3: ASSQEDYPDTQY; J: TRBJ2-3; V: TRBV14
CDR3: ASSQVLSGEQY; J: TRBJ2-7; V: TRBV4-3
CDR3: ASSLGTANNSPLH; J: TRBJ1-6; V: TRBV7-6
CDR3: ASRGQGYGYT; J: TRBJ1-2; V: TRBV2
CDR3: ASSQDRGINSPLH; J: TRBJ1-6; V: TRBV5-6
CDR3: ASSLLTSGRGTGELF; J: TRBJ2-2; V: TRBV14
CDR3: ASRPIAGMGETQY; J: TRBJ2-5; V: TRBV11-2
CDR3: ASSLRHTNYGYT; J: TRBJ1-2; V: TRBV28
CDR3: AWSAGGNQPQH; J: TRBJ1-5; V: TRBV30
CDR3: ASSHSGRTTGELF; J: TRBJ2-2; V: TRBV7-9
CDR3: ASSQGTLKVSYEQY; J: TRBJ2-7; V: TRBV4-3
CDR3: ASSLRLAGGYEQY; J: TRBJ2-7; V: TRBV7-2
CDR3: ASSTRTSGSWTGELF; J: TRBJ2-2; V: TRBV5-4
CDR3: ASSSLLAWGETQY; J: TRBJ2-5; V: TRBV28
CDR3: ASSLAGPGNQPQH; J: TRBJ1-5; V: TRBV11-2
CDR3: AWGGQGAYRGSLNTEAF; J: TRBJ1-1; V: TRBV30
CDR3: ASSGRLAGGTDTQY; J: TRBJ2-3; V: TRBV18
CDR3: ASSKWEGTLDAD; J: TRBJ2-7; V: TRBV21-1
CDR3: ASSLFRADLEAF; J: TRBJ1-1; V: TRBV5-1
CDR3: ASSERTGSNQPQH; J: TRBJ1-5; V: TRBV2
CDR3: ASSQAPIHSYEQY; J: TRBJ2-7; V: TRBV4-3
CDR3: ASRKQGTWSTNEKLF; J: TRBJ1-4; V: TRBV25-1
CDR3: ASSPQAYEQY; J: TRBJ2-7; V: TRBV18
CDR3: ASSLTGEAHQETQY; J: TRBJ2-5; V: TRBV5-6
CDR3: ASSLGREAF; J: TRBJ1-1; V: TRBV28
CDR3: AISESRESRSYEQY; J: TRBJ2-7; V: TRBV10-3
CDR3: ASSSGLAGEELRYNEQF; J: TRBJ2-1; V: TRBV5-1
CDR3: ASSLTGTESNQPQH; J: TRBJ1-5; V: TRBV5-5
CDR3: ASSPRDRGSQY; J: TRBJ2-5; V: TRBV9
CDR3: ASARGSEGEKLF; J: TRBJ1-4; V: TRBV18
CDR3: ASRTSRGENTEAF; J: TRBJ1-1; V: TRBV18
CDR3: ASRGQGSTEAF; J: TRBJ1-1; V: TRBV25-1
CDR3: ASSQGLGFATEAF; J: TRBJ1-1; V: TRBV4-2
CDR3: ASSSTHRGETQY; J: TRBJ2-5; V: TRBV19
CDR3: AISGTLGETQY; J: TRBJ2-5; V: TRBV10-3
CDR3: ASSEPGLGRVQY; J: TRBJ2-7; V: TRBV2
CDR3: ASSPPDRVTEAF; J: TRBJ1-1; V: TRBV5-4
CDR3: ASSRGGLNGGTQY; J: TRBJ2-5; V: TRBV7-2